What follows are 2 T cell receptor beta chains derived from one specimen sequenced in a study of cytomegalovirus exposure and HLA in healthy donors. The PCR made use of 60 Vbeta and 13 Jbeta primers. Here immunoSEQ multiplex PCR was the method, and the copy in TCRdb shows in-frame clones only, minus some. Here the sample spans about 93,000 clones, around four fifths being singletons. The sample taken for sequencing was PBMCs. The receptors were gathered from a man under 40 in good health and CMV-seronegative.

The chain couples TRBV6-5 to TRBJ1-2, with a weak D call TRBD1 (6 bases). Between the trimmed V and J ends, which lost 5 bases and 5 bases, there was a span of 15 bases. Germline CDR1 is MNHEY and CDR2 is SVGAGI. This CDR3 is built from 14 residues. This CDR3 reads CASSPATGLYGYTF. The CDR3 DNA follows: TGTGCCAGCAGTCCGGCGACAGGATTATATGGCTACACCTTC.

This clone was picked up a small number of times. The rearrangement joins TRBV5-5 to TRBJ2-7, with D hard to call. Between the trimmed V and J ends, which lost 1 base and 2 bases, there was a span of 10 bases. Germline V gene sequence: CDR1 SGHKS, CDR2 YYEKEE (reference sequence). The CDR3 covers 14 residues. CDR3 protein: CASSLRLQTYEQYF. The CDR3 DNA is TGTGCCAGCAGCTTGCGACTGCAGACCTACGAGCAGTACTTC.